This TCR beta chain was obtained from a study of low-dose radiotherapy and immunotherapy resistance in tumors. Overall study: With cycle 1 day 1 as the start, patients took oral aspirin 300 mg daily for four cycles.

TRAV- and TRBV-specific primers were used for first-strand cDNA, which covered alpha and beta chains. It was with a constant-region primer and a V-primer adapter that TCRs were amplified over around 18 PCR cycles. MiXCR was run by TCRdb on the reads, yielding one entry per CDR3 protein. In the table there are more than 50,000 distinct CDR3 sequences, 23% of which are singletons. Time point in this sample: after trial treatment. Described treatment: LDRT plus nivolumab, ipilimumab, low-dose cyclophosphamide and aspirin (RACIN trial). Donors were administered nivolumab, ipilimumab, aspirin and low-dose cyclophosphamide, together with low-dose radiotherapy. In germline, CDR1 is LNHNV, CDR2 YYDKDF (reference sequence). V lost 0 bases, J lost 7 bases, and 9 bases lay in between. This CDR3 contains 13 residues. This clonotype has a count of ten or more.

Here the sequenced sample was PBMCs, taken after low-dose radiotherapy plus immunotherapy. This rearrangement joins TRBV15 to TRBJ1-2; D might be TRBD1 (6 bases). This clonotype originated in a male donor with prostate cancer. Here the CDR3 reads CATSRDSTGGYTF. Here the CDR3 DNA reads TGTGCCACCAGCAGAGATTCGACAGGTGGCTACACCTTC.